This entry features one T cell receptor beta chain sequence. Other DNA variants within this sample encode the same CDR3. CDR3 length: 13 amino acids. The V end was cut by 1 base, the J end by 4 bases, with 7 bases between. Germline lookup yields CDR1 SGHTA and CDR2 FQGNSA. How the authors handled the data: ImmunoSEQ yielded junction-only sequences lacking quality scores, so filtering differed. The repertoire was sequenced with immunoSEQ multiplex PCR; TCRdb's copy has only in-frame clones and lacks some. That table supplies the V and J calls and clone size; D and trimming were determined from the DNA. The table lists 2,500,000 or so clones, roughly 92% of them singletons, with about 0.13% in the top ten. The entry originates in a study of shared clonotypes between healthy human individuals. Study-level information: Used for every donor were three CD4 naive, three CD4 memory, two CD8 naive and one CD8 memory plate.

The source material was naive CD4+ T cells sorted from blood. Subset given: CD45RA+ positively selected. The rearrangement joins TRBV7-2 to TRBJ1-2; D gene unclear. The sequence came from a man aged 18 to 29 in good health. The CDR3 here is CASSLGGSYGYTF. The CDR3 bases are TGTGCCAGCAGCTTAGGAGGGTCCTATGGCTACACCTTC.